A single sample gave rise to the 22 T cell receptor beta chains below, sequenced in a study of CD8 T cells in ankylosing spondylitis. Study-wide points: It appeared that ankylosing spondylitis blood was characterized by a TCR beta motif of seven or eight highly homologous variants.

These receptors have no identified antigens. TCRdb re-derived calls from the 5' RACE reads in MiXCR, one entry per CDR3 protein. Of about 330,000 distinct CDR3 sequences in the sample, around 8% are singletons; the top ten hold more than 14%. Sequencing was done on a sample of blood, either unsorted or a sorted T cell fraction (not recorded which). The receptors originated from a male donor with ankylosing spondylitis.

This clonotype was seen ten or more times. The J gene is TRBJ1-5, the V gene TRBV12-3 or TRBV12-4; 7 bases line up with TRBD1. This CDR3 region has 15 residues. With 1 base clipped from V and 1 base from J, the junction kept 1 base outside the gene matches. The CDR3 sequence: CASSLGTGSNQPQHF. The CDR3 DNA reads TGTGCCAGCAGTTTAGGGACAGGAAGCAATCAGCCCCAGCATTTT.

The V gene is TRBV6-2 or TRBV6-3, the J gene TRBJ2-3, with 11 bases lining up with TRBD2. J gave up 2 bases and V 8 bases, and 6 bases lay outside the gene matches. The CDR3 is made up of 15 amino acids. CDR1 and CDR2 (germline): MNHEY, SVGEGT. In nucleotides, the CDR3 is TGTGCCAGCCCTAGGGGACTAGCGGTCACAGATACGCAGTATTTT. Translated, it gives CASPRGLAVTDTQYF.

The chain uses TRBV5-1 and TRBJ2-1, with D possibly TRBD1 on 6 matching bases. This CDR3 comprises 16 residues. Trimming took off 3 bases at V and 5 bases at J, with 18 bases between the two ends. Germline V gene sequence: CDR1 SGHRS, CDR2 YFSETQ. The CDR3 protein is CASSSTGTRPNNEQFF. As DNA, the CDR3 is TGCGCCAGCAGCTCGACCGGGACACGGCCCAACAATGAGCAGTTCTTC.

This clonotype was seen at least ten times. The gene calls are TRBV5-5 and TRBJ2-7, with D perhaps TRBD1 (5 bases). The V gene lost 1 base and the J gene lost 3 bases, with 14 bases spanning the gap. Germline CDR1 SGHKS, CDR2 YYEKEE (reference sequence). The CDR3 totals 15 residues. CDR3 protein: CASSLRLSGYYEQYF. DNA for the CDR3: TGTGCCAGCAGCTTGCGGCTGTCAGGGTACTACGAGCAGTACTTC.

This clonotype was observed a handful of times. V and J are TRBV5-1 and TRBJ1-5; TRBD1 aligns across 7 bases. The J segment lost 3 bases and the V segment lost 4 bases, leaving 13 bases of the junction unmatched. Germline-derived CDR1 and CDR2 are SGHRS and YFSETQ. The CDR3 is 17 amino acids. The CDR3 protein is CASSPTTQQGNNQPQHF. CDR3 nucleotides: TGCGCCAGCAGCCCAACCACGCAACAGGGGAACAATCAGCCCCAGCATTTT. Supplemented by reference TRBV5-1 and TRBJ1-5, the full variable domain reads KAGVTQTPRYLIKTRGQQVTLSCSPISGHRSVSWYQQTPGQGLQFLFEYFSETQRNKGNFPGRFSGRQFSNSRSEMNVSTLELGDSALYLCASSPTTQQGNNQPQHFGDGTRLSIL.

This clonotype was recorded a few times. This chain uses TRBV15 with TRBJ2-7; 11 nucleotides align to TRBD1. This CDR3 contains 16 residues. Germline V gene data show CDR1 as LNHNV and CDR2 as YYDKDF (reference sequence). Germline trimming cut 5 bases from V and 3 bases from J; bases unmatched to any gene: 9. CDR3 residues: CATSPLRGTGGYEQYF. The CDR3 DNA follows: TGTGCCACCAGCCCCCTTCGGGGGACAGGGGGCTACGAGCAGTACTTC.

The V and J genes are TRBV20-1 and TRBJ2-7, with 7 bases that match TRBD2. With 0 bases clipped from V and 2 bases from J, the junction kept 7 bases outside the gene matches. CDR3 size: 15 residues. Germline CDR1 is DFQATT and CDR2 is SNEGSKA (reference sequence). The CDR3 region has the DNA TGCAGTGCTAGAGATGGGAGGGCGTCCCCCTACGAGCAGTACTTC. This sequence encodes CSARDGRASPYEQYF.

This sequence joins TRBV2 and TRBJ2-7; possible D gene TRBD1, 5 bases. The germline CDR1 and CDR2 sequences are SNHLY and FYNNEI. This CDR3 region has 13 residues. V lost 6 bases and J 4 bases, leaving 13 bases between the germline ends. The CDR3 sequence: CASRRWGGYEQYF. The CDR3 DNA follows: TGTGCCAGCAGACGGTGGGGCGGATACGAGCAGTACTTC. Complete variable domain (other parts from reference TRBV2 and TRBJ2-7): EPEVTQTPSHQVTQMGQEVILRCVPISNHLYFYWYRQILGQKVEFLVSFYNNEISEKSEIFDDQFSVERPDGSNFTLKIRSTKLEDSAMYFCASRRWGGYEQYFGPGTRLTVT.

The table lists this clonotype with a few counts. This chain joins TRBV5-1 and TRBJ2-5; D possibly corresponds to TRBD2 (5 bases). CDR3 size: 15 residues. With 6 bases removed from V and 3 bases from J, the gap between germline ends came to 18 bases. Germline-derived CDR1 and CDR2 are SGHRS and YFSETQ. CDR3 coding DNA: TGCGCCAGCATGCTCTCGGGAAGTCCCAAAGAGACCCAGTACTTC. Its protein is CASMLSGSPKETQYF.

This clonotype was counted ten times or more. The chain has TRBV7-9 and TRBJ2-3; D unresolved. The V and J ends lost 2 bases and 1 base respectively, with 7 bases between them. Germline assignment: CDR1 SEHNR and CDR2 FQNEAQ (reference sequence). The CDR3 length is 14 residues. This chain's CDR3 is CASSLTRGTDTQYF. DNA of the CDR3: TGTGCCAGCAGCTTAACAAGGGGCACAGATACGCAGTATTTT.

V is TRBV9 and J is TRBJ2-1; 7 nucleotides line up with TRBD2. CDR3 length: 17 amino acids. Germline CDR1 and CDR2: SGDLS and YYNGEE. The ends lost 3 bases at V and 0 bases at J; junction bases unmatched: 9. The CDR3 DNA reads as TGTGCCAGCAGCGACGGTAGAACGGGAGGCTCCTACAATGAGCAGTTCTTC. Protein product: CASSDGRTGGSYNEQFF.

This clonotype was found many times. The chain is built from TRBV10-3 and TRBJ2-7, with 11 bases matching TRBD2. Germline-derived CDR1 and CDR2 are ENHRY and SYGVKD. This CDR3 has 16 residues. Unmatched junction bases numbered 8, after V lost 3 bases and J lost 4 bases. The CDR3 DNA sequence: TGTGCCATCAGTGAATATGGGACTAGCGGAAAATACGAGCAGTACTTC. As protein: CAISEYGTSGKYEQYF.

The CDR3 loop is CASSARLPYNEQFF. The DNA for the CDR3 is TGTGCCAGCAGCGCCCGACTACCTTACAATGAGCAGTTCTTC. The V and J genes are TRBV9 and TRBJ2-1; D possibly corresponds to TRBD2 (5 bases). The V and J ends lost 3 bases and 4 bases respectively, with 11 bases between them. The CDR3 has 14 residues. Germline assignment: CDR1 SGDLS and CDR2 YYNGEE.

V is TRBV6-4 and J is TRBJ1-1; no clear D. Looked up from germline, CDR1 is MRHNA and CDR2 is SNTAGT. Trimming removed 4 bases at V and 3 bases at J, with 12 bases between. The CDR3 extends over 14 amino acids. The CDR3, as DNA: TGTGCCAGCAGTGTTGGGTTCGGCTACACTGAAGCTTTCTTT. Amino acid sequence: CASSVGFGYTEAFF.

This clonotype appeared a few times. CDR3 sequence (DNA): TGCAGTGCTTGGAATCTAGCGGGCGACTTCAATGAGCAGTTCTTC. Protein product: CSAWNLAGDFNEQFF. The chain is built from TRBV20-1 and TRBJ2-1, with 8 bases that match TRBD2. Trimming cost V 5 bases and J 6 bases; bases outside gene matches: 12. Germline V gene data show CDR1 as DFQATT and CDR2 as SNEGSKA (reference sequence). The CDR3 loop spans 15 amino acids.

Many counts were recorded for this clonotype. This sequence joins TRBV5-1 and TRBJ1-1; D unresolved. This CDR3 is built from 12 residues. V was trimmed by 4 bases and J by 5 bases, leaving 9 bases between them. The V gene's germline CDR1 is SGHRS and CDR2 YFSETQ. In DNA form, the CDR3 reads TGCGCCAGCAGCCCAGATTGGACTGAAGCTTTCTTT. As protein: CASSPDWTEAFF.

This clonotype was seen more than once but under ten times. This sequence joins TRBV20-1 and TRBJ2-1; the D gene could be TRBD1 or TRBD2 (6 bases each). V gave up 2 bases and J gave up 6 bases, with 14 bases separating them. Germline assignment: CDR1 DFQATT and CDR2 SNEGSKA (reference sequence). CDR3 length: 14 residues. CDR3 sequence: CSARSTGGLNEQFF. As DNA, the CDR3 is TGCAGTGCTAGATCGACTGGGGGGCTCAATGAGCAGTTCTTC.

This clonotype was found many times. The V and J genes are TRBV29-1 and TRBJ2-2, with TRBD2 matching over 7 bases. V lost 4 bases and J lost 2; bases outside the gene matches: 16. The V gene's germline CDR1 is SQVTM and CDR2 ANQGSEA. This CDR3 comprises 18 residues. The CDR3 loop is CSVVSRRGLADNTGELFF. Here the CDR3 DNA reads TGCAGCGTTGTGAGTCGTAGAGGCCTAGCGGACAACACCGGGGAGCTGTTTTTT.

This clonotype was seen a few times. The chain links TRBV7-3 to TRBJ2-1; 7 nucleotides line up with TRBD1. The CDR3 covers 13 residues. Germline-derived CDR1 and CDR2 are SGHTA and FQGTGA. The junction had 5 bases not matched to a gene; V was cut back by 5 bases and J by 7 bases. Here the CDR3 reads CASSKPTGNEQFF. As DNA, the CDR3 is TGTGCCAGCAGCAAACCGACAGGGAATGAGCAGTTCTTC.

This clonotype has just a few counts. The chain recombines TRBV20-1 with TRBJ2-1, with D hard to call. V was pared by 1 base and J by 0 bases, with 10 bases between. The germline V gene encodes CDR1 DFQATT and CDR2 SNEGSKA (reference sequence). This CDR3 spans 15 amino acids. The CDR3 coding sequence is TGCAGTGCTAGAGCGGGCGGAGACTCCTACAATGAGCAGTTCTTC. It translates to CSARAGGDSYNEQFF.

This clonotype has a count of ten or more. The CDR3 sequence is CASSFRVGNTGELFF. The CDR3 DNA reads as TGCGCCAGCAGCTTTCGGGTCGGAAACACCGGGGAGCTGTTTTTT. The chain has TRBV5-1 and TRBJ2-2; D uncertain. This CDR3 has 15 amino acids. The germline V gene has CDR1 SGHRS and CDR2 YFSETQ. Trimming took off 2 bases at V and 2 bases at J, with 10 bases between the two ends.

This clonotype was seen a few times. The chain recombines TRBV7-2 with TRBJ2-2, with 7 nucleotides matching TRBD2. This CDR3 is built from 13 residues. The J segment lost 7 bases and the V segment lost 7 bases, leaving 6 bases of the junction unmatched. Germline V lookup: CDR1 SGHTA, CDR2 FQGNSA. CDR3 DNA sequence: TGTGCCAGCAAATCCGGGGGGATCGGGGAGCTGTTTTTT. This codes for CASKSGGIGELFF.